This entry features one TCR beta chain sequence. Its antigen is not known. Sequence at one end of the junction differs from germline and may be a read error. Looked up from germline, CDR1 is MNHEY and CDR2 is SVGEGT. The CDR3 is 12 residues long. The data belong to a study of T-cell reconstitution after alpha-beta-depleted transplantation in children. Whole-study results and caveats: Two months or so post-transplant, alpha-beta T cells reportedly derived from several hundred expanded graft clones. Fresh T-cell production supplied most of the T-cell counts and diversity seen one year after transplant. For some patients, TCRbeta diversity was high at day 60 because of recipient T cells and thymic progenitors that survived.

Preparation of the TCRbeta library involved a method that used unique molecular identifiers. TCRdb reanalysed the PCR reads using MiXCR and keeps one entry per CDR3 protein. The table records over 150,000 distinct CDR3 sequences, approximately 10% of them present only once. This material consisted of PBMCs, taken before TCRalphabeta/CD19-depleted stem cell transplant. The rearrangement links TRBV6-2 or TRBV6-3 to TRBJ2-5; D gene ambiguous. This sequence was found in a boy aged 2 to 10 with acute myeloid leukemia, due to receive a stem cell transplant. The CDR3 region has the DNA TGTGCCAGCAGTGACTCGAAAGAGACCCAGTACTTC. It translates to CASSDSKETQYF.